This is a list of T cell receptor beta chains from one sample in a study of blood T cell repertoires in COVID-19. The data were produced by immunoSEQ multiplex PCR, yet TCRdb's version contains in-frame clones alone and is incomplete. The data show some 150,000 clones, roughly 84% seen once. The sequenced sample was peripheral blood. These receptor sequences come from a man between 65 and 79 years old with acute or convalescent COVID-19. CDR3s leave out the opening cysteine and the closing phenylalanine or tryptophan.

TRBV6-5	TRBJ2-5	ASSTLSGVETQY
TRBV15	TRBJ1-4	ATRGDPQEKLF
TRBV6-2/TRBV6-3	TRBJ2-1	ASSQTGPGNEQF
TRBV7-3	TRBJ2-2	ASSPNRGLGGELF
TRBV18	TRBJ2-1	ASSLLASVNNEQF
TRBV29-1	TRBJ2-5	SVAPGTRAGETQY
TRBV27	TRBJ2-7	ASSLSKGARLHEQY
TRBV3-1/TRBV3-2	TRBJ2-3	ASSQDRMRGAGGTQY
TRBV30	TRBJ1-5	AWGTVDNQPQH
TRBV19	TRBJ1-2	ASRSGTGDGYT
TRBV19	TRBJ1-1	ASSTSGTGDQTF
TRBV6-5	TRBJ1-5	ASSPIRVSNQPQH
TRBV5-4	TRBJ1-4	ASSRDRAGEKLF
TRBV5-4	TRBJ2-3	ASSLGQGNTDTQY
TRBV7-9	TRBJ1-2	ASSLAGGNGYT
TRBV5-8	TRBJ1-6	ASSLLTGGLNSPLH
TRBV30	TRBJ2-1	AWKGRGVYNEQF
TRBV30	TRBJ1-6	AWTGWDYNSPLH
TRBV4-1	TRBJ1-6	ASSQGYGYNSPLH
TRBV7-9	TRBJ2-7	ASRLTGAEQY
TRBV10-3	TRBJ1-1	AISDRGDSVKAF
TRBV7-8	TRBJ2-7	ASSLAHRREDLYEQY
TRBV24-1	TRBJ2-1	ATATSGTPPYEQF
TRBV6-6	TRBJ2-2	ASSYSVTGELF
TRBV7-2	TRBJ2-1	ASSPGLAGGSAEQF
TRBV6-1	TRBJ1-5	ASSESQGYSTH
TRBV27	TRBJ2-5	ASSSLLGWEETQY